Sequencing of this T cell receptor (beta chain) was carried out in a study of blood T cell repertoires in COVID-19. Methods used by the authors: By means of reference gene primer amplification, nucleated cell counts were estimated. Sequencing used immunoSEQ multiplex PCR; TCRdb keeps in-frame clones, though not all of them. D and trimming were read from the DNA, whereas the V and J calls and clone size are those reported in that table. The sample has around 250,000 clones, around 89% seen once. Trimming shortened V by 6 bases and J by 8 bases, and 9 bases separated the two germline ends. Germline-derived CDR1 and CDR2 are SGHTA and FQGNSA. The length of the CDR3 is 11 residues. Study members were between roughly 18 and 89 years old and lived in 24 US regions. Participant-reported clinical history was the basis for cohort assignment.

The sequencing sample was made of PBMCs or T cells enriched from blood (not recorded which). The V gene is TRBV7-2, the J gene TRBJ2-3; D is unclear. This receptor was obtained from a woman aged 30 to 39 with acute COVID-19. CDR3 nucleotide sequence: TGTGCCAGCAGAATGAACGGTACGCAGTATTTT. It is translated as CASRMNGTQYF.